This entry lists 32 T cell receptor beta chains sequenced from one sample in a study of T and B cells in COVID-19 patients. BIOMED2 TRB-A/B primer pools were used in multiplex TRB PCR. TCRdb reprocessed the multiplex PCR reads with MiXCR, giving one entry per CDR3 protein. Found here are around 8,000 distinct CDR3 sequences, 26% of them singletons; the top ten hold under 20%. Blood genomic DNA input for TRB amplification was about 250-500 ng. The sample comprised blood. These receptors were obtained from a human donor with active COVID-19.

The chain combines TRBV18 with TRBJ2-7; D is uncertain. The CDR3 has 13 residues. V shed 2 bases and J shed 1 base, with 6 bases lying between them. Germline-derived CDR1 and CDR2 are KGHSH and LQKENI. The CDR3 DNA sequence: TGTGCCAGCTCACCATTTTCATCCTACGAGCAGTACTTC. This translates into CASSPFSSYEQYF.

By sample fraction, this clonotype is medium-sized. This chain connects TRBV19 to TRBJ2-7, with D perhaps TRBD2 (5 bases). CDR1 LNHDA and CDR2 SQIVND come from the germline V gene (reference sequence). Trimming cost V 3 bases and J 3 bases, with 9 bases left between them. CDR3 length: 13 residues. Here the CDR3 reads CASSMRADYEQYF. The CDR3 nucleotides read TGTGCCAGTAGTATGAGGGCAGACTACGAGCAGTACTTC.

The J gene is TRBJ1-4, the V gene TRBV7-6; weak D call: TRBD1 (6 bases). The V gene lost 5 bases and the J gene lost 8 bases, with 18 bases spanning the gap. CDR3 length equals 15 residues. Germline CDR1 reads SGHVS; CDR2 reads FNYEAQ. The CDR3 loop reads CASSPQQGGREKLFF. The DNA for the CDR3 is TGTGCCAGCAGCCCCCAACAGGGTGGGAGGGAAAAACTGTTTTTT.

This clonotype has more than one count but fewer than ten. V and J are TRBV6-2 or TRBV6-3 and TRBJ2-6, with 9 bases matching TRBD2. The J segment lost 1 base and the V segment lost 1 base, leaving 5 bases of the junction unmatched. Germline V lookup: CDR1 MNHEY, CDR2 SVGEGT. The CDR3 runs to 18 residues. This CDR3 is CASSYLGTSSSGANVLTF. CDR3 DNA: TGTGCCAGCAGTTACTTGGGGACTAGCTCTTCTGGGGCCAACGTCCTGACTTTC.

The chain has TRBV28 and TRBJ2-6; a possible D gene is TRBD1 (5 bases). This CDR3 spans 16 amino acids. From germline, CDR1 is MDHEN and CDR2 SYDVKM. The V end was cut by 4 bases, the J end by 1 base, with 11 bases between. CDR3 amino acids: CASSSNPGSGANVLTF. The DNA for the CDR3 is TGTGCCAGCAGTTCAAACCCAGGGTCTGGGGCCAACGTCCTGACTTTC.

The chain is built from TRBV5-4 and TRBJ1-4; D might be TRBD1 (6 bases). Germline loops: CDR1 SGHNT, CDR2 YYREEE (reference sequence). V was trimmed by 1 base and J by 7 bases, leaving 14 bases between them. This CDR3 has 15 amino acids. CDR3 DNA sequence: TGTGCCAGCAGCTTGCTAGGGCAGGGGAGTGAAAAACTGTTTTTT. It is translated as CASSLLGQGSEKLFF.

In its sample, this clonotype is medium-sized. This chain uses TRBV29-1 with TRBJ1-1; 7 bases map to TRBD1. The CDR3 is 13 amino acids. V trimming: 4 bases; J trimming: 1 base; junction bases outside the gene matches: 3. Germline loops: CDR1 SQVTM, CDR2 ANQGSEA. In DNA, the CDR3 is TGCAGCGTTGCCAGGGGGGGGAACACTGAAGCTTTCTTT. Amino acid sequence: CSVARGGNTEAFF.

The chain combines TRBV20-1 with TRBJ1-5; perhaps TRBD1 as D (5 bases). CDR1 is DFQATT, CDR2 SNEGSKA, per germline (reference sequence). V was cut by 0 bases and J by 5 bases, with 17 bases left in between. CDR3 size: 16 residues. The CDR3 sequence: CSARDLVRDGYQPQHF. CDR3 in DNA: TGCAGTGCTAGAGATTTAGTTAGGGACGGGTATCAGCCCCAGCATTTT.

This clonotype was seen more than once but under ten times. This chain connects TRBV6-6 to TRBJ1-5; 9 nucleotides align to TRBD1. The CDR3 totals 17 residues. Trimming at V came to 5 bases and at J to 0 bases, leaving 8 bases not matched to a gene. CDR1 and CDR2 (germline): MNHNY, SVGAGI (reference sequence). The CDR3: CASSDTGTGISNQPQHF. DNA for the CDR3: TGTGCCAGCAGTGACACCGGGACAGGGATTAGCAATCAGCCCCAGCATTTT.

This clonotype was seen more than once but under ten times. The V call is TRBV6-2 or TRBV6-3, the J call TRBJ2-5, with D unresolved. This CDR3 has 12 amino acids. Trimming left V 6 bases short and J 3 bases short, with 8 bases between. The germline gives CDR1 MNHEY, CDR2 SVGEGT. As DNA, the CDR3 is TGTGCCAGCAGGGGCAGAAAAGAGACCCAGTACTTC. Its protein product is CASRGRKETQYF.

By share, this clonotype ranks as medium-sized. The chain couples TRBV6-5 to TRBJ2-1; 13 bases are shared with TRBD2. The germline gives CDR1 MNHEY, CDR2 SVGAGI. This CDR3 has 14 amino acids. The junction had 5 bases not matched to a gene; V was cut back by 6 bases and J by 9 bases. The CDR3 sequence is CASRAGLAGPEQFF. In DNA, the CDR3 is TGTGCCAGCAGAGCGGGACTAGCGGGACCTGAGCAGTTCTTC.

The chain joins TRBV5-1 to TRBJ2-7; the match to TRBD1 covers 9 bases. The germline gives CDR1 SGHRS, CDR2 YFSETQ. V shed 0 bases, J shed 4 bases, and the junction held 11 bases outside the gene matches. This CDR3 has 17 residues. Written as DNA, the CDR3 is TGCGCCAGCAGCTTGGCCAGTTCTGGGACAGGGTCATACGAGCAGTACTTC. Its translation: CASSLASSGTGSYEQYF.

This clonotype rates as medium-sized. V and J are TRBV19 and TRBJ1-5; D is unclear. This CDR3 contains 16 residues. CDR1 and CDR2 (germline): LNHDA, SQIVND (reference sequence). V was cut by 4 bases and J by 2 bases, with 15 bases left in between. The CDR3: CASSTSAGMGNQPQHF. CDR3 coding DNA: TGTGCCAGTAGTACCTCAGCGGGAATGGGCAATCAGCCCCAGCATTTT.

This clonotype was counted between two and nine times. The rearrangement joins TRBV27 to TRBJ1-3; 7 bases agree with TRBD1. The CDR3 is 13 residues long. Germline V lookup: CDR1 MNHEY, CDR2 SMNVEV (reference sequence). Trimming took 6 bases from V and 8 from J; bases not matched to a gene: 7. In nucleotides, the CDR3 is TGTGCCAGCAGACGAGGGGGCACGGACACCATATATTTT. Its translation: CASRRGGTDTIYF.

This clonotype is medium-sized in the sample. This sequence joins TRBV6-5 and TRBJ2-2; unclear D gene. V lost 7 bases and J 6 bases, leaving 15 bases between the germline ends. CDR1 and CDR2 (germline): MNHEY, SVGAGI. This CDR3 is 14 amino acids long. The CDR3 spells CASMRSNGAGELFF. The CDR3 DNA is TGTGCCAGCATGAGGTCTAACGGAGCCGGGGAGCTGTTTTTT.

This clonotype rates as medium-sized. This sequence joins TRBV19 and TRBJ2-5; 9 positions agree with TRBD1. Germline V CDR1 and CDR2: LNHDA, SQIVND (reference sequence). The trim removed 5 bases at V and 5 bases at J, leaving 9 bases unmatched. The CDR3 loop spans 15 amino acids. The CDR3 protein is CASSATGGEWETQYF. DNA of the CDR3: TGTGCCAGTAGTGCCACAGGGGGCGAATGGGAGACCCAGTACTTC.

The chain uses TRBV6-4 and TRBJ2-3; D is unclear. Germline lookup yields CDR1 MRHNA and CDR2 SNTAGT. The germline V and J ends were trimmed by 3 bases and 2 bases, with 12 bases remaining between them. The CDR3 is made up of 15 amino acids. The CDR3 DNA is TGTGCCAGCAGTGAGTCGGGCTTCATCACAGATACGCAGTATTTT. It specifies CASSESGFITDTQYF.

The chain employs TRBV7-9 and TRBJ2-7; 13 bases are a match to TRBD2. J was trimmed by 6 bases and V by 4 bases; bases with no gene match: 3. CDR1 is SEHNR, CDR2 FQNEAQ, per germline (reference sequence). The CDR3 covers 14 residues. The CDR3 DNA reads as TGTGCCAGCAGCTCCGGACTAGCGGGAGTCGAGCAGTACTTC. Translated: CASSSGLAGVEQYF. The whole variable domain, filled in from reference TRBV7-9 and TRBJ2-7, reads DTGVSQNPRHKITKRGQNVTFRCDPISEHNRLYWYRQTLGQGPEFLTYFQNEAQLEKSRLLSDRFSAERPKGSFSTLEIQRTEQGDSAMYLCASSSGLAGVEQYFGPGTRLTVT.

This clonotype is classed as medium-sized (0.01 to 0.1%). This rearrangement joins TRBV29-1 to TRBJ2-7; 12 bases fit TRBD2. CDR3 length: 14 residues. The V gene end was trimmed by 3 bases and the J gene end by 3 bases; junction bases not matched to a gene: 3. CDR1 is SQVTM, CDR2 ANQGSEA, per germline. CDR3: CSVDGLAGNYEQYF. The CDR3 DNA reads as TGCAGCGTTGACGGACTAGCGGGGAACTACGAGCAGTACTTC.

Only a few counts were recorded for this clonotype. The chain uses TRBV30 and TRBJ2-4, with 7 bases identical to TRBD2. The CDR3 extends over 14 amino acids. Germline CDR1 and CDR2: GTSNPN and SVGIG (reference sequence). V lost 0 bases, J lost 14 bases, and 13 bases stayed unmatched. The CDR3 sequence: CAWSVGLAVSREYF. The CDR3 DNA reads as TGTGCCTGGAGTGTGGGGCTAGCGGTTAGTAGGGAGTACTTC.

This clonotype was observed a handful of times. The chain uses TRBV5-6 and TRBJ1-3; the match to TRBD1 covers 9 bases. In germline, CDR1 is SGHDT, CDR2 YYEEEE. CDR3 length: 16 residues. J lost 4 bases, V lost 3 bases, and 8 bases had no gene match. Written as DNA, the CDR3 is TGTGCCAGCAGCTCCCCGGGACAGGGCGGAGGAAACACCATATATTTT. It translates to CASSSPGQGGGNTIYF.

The V call is TRBV24-1, the J call TRBJ2-2; D not resolved. Looked up from germline, CDR1 is KGHDR and CDR2 is SFDVKD. The CDR3 extends over 17 amino acids. Trimming took 5 bases from V and 1 from J, leaving 16 bases between them. In DNA form, the CDR3 reads TGTGCCACCAGTGCTAGGGCTCGAGTAGAGAACACCGGGGAGCTGTTTTTT. Amino acids: CATSARARVENTGELFF.

This clonotype appeared a few times. The V and J genes are TRBV20-1 and TRBJ2-7, with TRBD2 matching 10 bases. The germline CDR1 and CDR2 sequences are DFQATT and SNEGSKA (reference sequence). This CDR3 spans 14 amino acids. V lost 5 bases to trimming and J lost 2 bases; unmatched junction nucleotides: 6. The CDR3 here is CSAQLLAGTYEQYF. The DNA of the CDR3 is TGCAGTGCTCAGCTACTAGCGGGGACCTACGAGCAGTACTTC.

This clonotype was counted many times. J is TRBJ1-2 and V is TRBV12-3 or TRBV12-4, with a tentative D call TRBD1 (5 bases). The CDR3 has 12 residues. V shed 10 bases and J shed 4 bases, with 13 bases lying between them. The CDR3, as DNA: TGTGCCATCACAGGACGGATCTATGGCTACACCTTC. It translates to CAITGRIYGYTF.

This clonotype was counted ten times or more. V and J are TRBV5-6 and TRBJ2-7; a weak D match, TRBD1 (5 bases). This CDR3 region has 14 residues. The germline V and J ends were trimmed by 0 bases and 5 bases, with 12 bases remaining between them. The germline V gene has CDR1 SGHDT and CDR2 YYEEEE. Here the CDR3 reads CASSLEGVRNEQYF. The CDR3 nucleotides read TGTGCCAGCAGCTTGGAAGGGGTGAGGAACGAGCAGTACTTC.

The sample holds a few counts of this clonotype. The gene calls are TRBV12-3 or TRBV12-4 and TRBJ2-5; TRBD1 is a possible D gene (5 bases). The length of the CDR3 is 13 residues. The V end was cut by 5 bases, the J end by 5 bases, with 12 bases between. As DNA, the CDR3 is TGTGCCAGCAGTCCACAGGTAGTGGAGACCCAGTACTTC. Translating gives CASSPQVVETQYF.

This clonotype is deemed medium-sized (0.01 to 0.1%). The chain carries TRBV6-5 and TRBJ2-7; 8 bases map to TRBD1. Germline V lookup: CDR1 MNHEY, CDR2 SVGAGI. This CDR3 region has 14 residues. The trim removed 7 bases at V and 5 bases at J, leaving 10 bases unmatched. The CDR3 DNA follows: TGTGCCAGCAATTCGGACAGGGCTCGCCACGAGCAGTACTTC. Residues: CASNSDRARHEQYF.

The chain recombines TRBV29-1 with TRBJ2-7, with D possibly being TRBD2 (6 bases). Trimming left V 6 bases short and J 2 bases short, with 14 bases between. Germline CDR1 reads SQVTM; CDR2 reads ANQGSEA. The CDR3 is made up of 13 amino acids. The CDR3 DNA reads as TGCAGCGTGAGCCGGGCGGGGACCTACGAGCAGTACTTC. Amino acids: CSVSRAGTYEQYF.

This clonotype was observed a handful of times. The V call is TRBV7-2, the J call TRBJ2-1, with TRBD2 as a possible D gene (6 bases). Germline V lookup: CDR1 SGHTA, CDR2 FQGNSA. The V end lost 8 bases, the J end lost 1 base, and 12 bases lay between the germline ends. The CDR3 length is 14 residues. CDR3 nucleotides: TGTGCCAGCTGGTCGGGAGTATCCTACAATGAGCAGTTCTTC. Its protein is CASWSGVSYNEQFF.

This clonotype was recorded a few times. The rearrangement links TRBV6-5 to TRBJ2-4; no reliable D call. V was shortened by 5 bases and J by 3 bases, with 5 bases between the two germline ends. This CDR3 comprises 12 residues. Germline assignment: CDR1 MNHEY and CDR2 SVGAGI. The CDR3 DNA follows: TGTGCCAGCAGTGAAAGCAAAAACATTCAGTACTTC. Translation: CASSESKNIQYF.

The chain is built from TRBV7-4 and TRBJ2-3; tentatively, D is TRBD2 (5 bases). There are 14 residues in the CDR3. The germline V and J ends were trimmed by 2 bases and 4 bases, with 10 bases remaining between them. Germline V gene lookup returns CDR1 SGHVT and CDR2 SQSDAQ. CDR3 coding DNA: TGTGCCAGCAGCTTACCGGGGAGACCAGATACGCAGTATTTT. It encodes CASSLPGRPDTQYF.

As DNA, the CDR3 is TGTGCCAGCAGTGAAGGGACAGGGGGCTACAATGAGCAGTTCTTC. Translation: CASSEGTGGYNEQFF. The rearrangement uses TRBV6-4 and TRBJ2-1; 11 bases align to TRBD1. CDR1 is MRHNA and CDR2 is SNTAGT in the germline V gene. The CDR3 length is 15 residues. V lost 3 bases and J lost 3; bases outside the gene matches: 1.